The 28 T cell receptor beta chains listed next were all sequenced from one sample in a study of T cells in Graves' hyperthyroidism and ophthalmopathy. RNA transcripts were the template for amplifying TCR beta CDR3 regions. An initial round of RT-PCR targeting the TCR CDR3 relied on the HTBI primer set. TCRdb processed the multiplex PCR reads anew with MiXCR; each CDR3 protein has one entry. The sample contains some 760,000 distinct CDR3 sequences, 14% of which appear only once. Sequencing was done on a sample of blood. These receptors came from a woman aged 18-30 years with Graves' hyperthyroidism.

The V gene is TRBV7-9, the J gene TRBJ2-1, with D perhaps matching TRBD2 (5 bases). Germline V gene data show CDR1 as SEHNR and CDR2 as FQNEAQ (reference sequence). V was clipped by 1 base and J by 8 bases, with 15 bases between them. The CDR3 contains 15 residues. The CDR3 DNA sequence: TGTGCCAGCAGCTTAGGGAGGCTAGCTGGCGATGAGCAGTTCTTC. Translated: CASSLGRLAGDEQFF.

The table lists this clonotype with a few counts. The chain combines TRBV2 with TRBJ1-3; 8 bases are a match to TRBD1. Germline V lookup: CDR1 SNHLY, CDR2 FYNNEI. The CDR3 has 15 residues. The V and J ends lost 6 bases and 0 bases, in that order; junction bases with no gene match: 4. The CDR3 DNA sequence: TGTGCCAGCAGGGGACAGGTAAACTCTGGAAACACCATATATTTT. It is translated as CASRGQVNSGNTIYF. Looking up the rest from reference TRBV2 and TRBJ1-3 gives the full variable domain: EPEVTQTPSHQVTQMGQEVILRCVPISNHLYFYWYRQILGQKVEFLVSFYNNEISEKSEIFDDQFSVERPDGSNFTLKIRSTKLEDSAMYFCASRGQVNSGNTIYFGEGSWLTVV.

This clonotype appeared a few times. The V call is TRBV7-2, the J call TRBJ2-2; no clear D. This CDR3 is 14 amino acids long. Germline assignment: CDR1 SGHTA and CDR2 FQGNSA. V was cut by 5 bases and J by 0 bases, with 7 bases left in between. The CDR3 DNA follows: TGTGCCAGCAGCCTCAACGCGAACACCGGGGAGCTGTTTTTT. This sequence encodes CASSLNANTGELFF.

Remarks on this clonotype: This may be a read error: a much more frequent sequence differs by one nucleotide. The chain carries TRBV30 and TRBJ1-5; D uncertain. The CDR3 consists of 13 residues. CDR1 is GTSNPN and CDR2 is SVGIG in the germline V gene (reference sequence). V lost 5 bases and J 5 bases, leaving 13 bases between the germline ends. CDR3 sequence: CAWGEDRDQPQHF. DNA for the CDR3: TGTGCCTGGGGCGAAGACCGGGATCAGCCCCAGCATTTT.

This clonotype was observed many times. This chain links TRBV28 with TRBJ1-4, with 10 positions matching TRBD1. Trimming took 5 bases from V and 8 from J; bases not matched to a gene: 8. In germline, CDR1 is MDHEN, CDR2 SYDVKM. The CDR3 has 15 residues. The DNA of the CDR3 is TGTGCCAGCAGTCCTCGGACAGGGGGAGGAGAAAAACTGTTTTTT. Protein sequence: CASSPRTGGGEKLFF.

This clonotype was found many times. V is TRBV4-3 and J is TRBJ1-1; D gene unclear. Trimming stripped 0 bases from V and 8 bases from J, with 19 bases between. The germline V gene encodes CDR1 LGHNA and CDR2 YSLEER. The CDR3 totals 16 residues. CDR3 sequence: CASSQDLWPFGVEAFF. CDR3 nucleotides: TGCGCCAGCAGCCAAGATCTATGGCCTTTCGGCGTAGAAGCTTTCTTT.

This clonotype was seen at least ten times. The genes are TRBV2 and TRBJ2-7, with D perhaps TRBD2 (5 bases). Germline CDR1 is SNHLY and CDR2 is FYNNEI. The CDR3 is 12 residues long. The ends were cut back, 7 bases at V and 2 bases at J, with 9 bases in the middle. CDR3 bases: TGTGCCAGCAACGGGGTAGCCTACGAGCAGTACTTC. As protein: CASNGVAYEQYF.

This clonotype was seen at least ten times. CDR3 in DNA: TGCAGTGCTAGAGTTTCAGCATTGCGGAGCAATCAGCCCCAGCATTTT. Protein product: CSARVSALRSNQPQHF. V gene TRBV20-1 combines with J gene TRBJ1-5; D remains ambiguous. This CDR3 is 16 amino acids long. The germline V gene encodes CDR1 DFQATT and CDR2 SNEGSKA (reference sequence). V lost 1 base and J lost 1, with 14 bases in between.

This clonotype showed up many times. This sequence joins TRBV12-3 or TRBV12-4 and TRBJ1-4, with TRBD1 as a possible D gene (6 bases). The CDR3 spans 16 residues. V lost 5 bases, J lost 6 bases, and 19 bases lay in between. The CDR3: CASSHQGPGEDEKLFF. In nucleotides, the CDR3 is TGTGCCAGCAGTCACCAAGGGCCAGGGGAAGATGAAAAACTGTTTTTT.

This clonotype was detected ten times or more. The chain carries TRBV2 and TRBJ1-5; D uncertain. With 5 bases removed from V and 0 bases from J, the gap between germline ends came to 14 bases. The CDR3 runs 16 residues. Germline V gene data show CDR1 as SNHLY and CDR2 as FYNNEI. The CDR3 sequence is CASSKQFQYSNQPQHF. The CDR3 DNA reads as TGTGCCAGCAGTAAACAGTTCCAATATAGCAATCAGCCCCAGCATTTT.

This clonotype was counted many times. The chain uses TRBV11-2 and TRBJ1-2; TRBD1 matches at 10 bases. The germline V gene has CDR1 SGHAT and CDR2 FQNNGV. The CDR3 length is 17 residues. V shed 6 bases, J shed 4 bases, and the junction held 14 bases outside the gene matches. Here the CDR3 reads CASSSPRGTGETYGYTF. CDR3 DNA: TGTGCCAGCAGTTCACCCCGCGGGACAGGGGAGACCTATGGCTACACCTTC.

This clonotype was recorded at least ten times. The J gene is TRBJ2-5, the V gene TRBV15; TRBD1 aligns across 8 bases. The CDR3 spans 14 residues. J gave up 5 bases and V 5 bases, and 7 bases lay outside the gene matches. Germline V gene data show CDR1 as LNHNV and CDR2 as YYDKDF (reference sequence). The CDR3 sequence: CATSPGQALETQYF. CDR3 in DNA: TGTGCCACCAGCCCGGGACAGGCTCTCGAGACCCAGTACTTC.

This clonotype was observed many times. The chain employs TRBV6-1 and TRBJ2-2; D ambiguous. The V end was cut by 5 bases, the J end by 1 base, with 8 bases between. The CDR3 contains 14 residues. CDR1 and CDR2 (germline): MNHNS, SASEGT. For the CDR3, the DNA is TGTGCCAGCAGTTATCTACAGAACACCGGGGAGCTGTTTTTT. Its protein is CASSYLQNTGELFF.

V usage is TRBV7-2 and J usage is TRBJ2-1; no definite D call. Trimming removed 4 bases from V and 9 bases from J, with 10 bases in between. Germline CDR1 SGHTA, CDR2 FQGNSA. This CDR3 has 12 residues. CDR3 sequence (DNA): TGTGCCAGCAGCTCCCCCTACGCTGAGCAGTTCTTC. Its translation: CASSSPYAEQFF.

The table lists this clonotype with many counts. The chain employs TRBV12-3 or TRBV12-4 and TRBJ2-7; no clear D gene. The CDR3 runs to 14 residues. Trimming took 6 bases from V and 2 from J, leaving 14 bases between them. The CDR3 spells CASSPGPGPYEQYF. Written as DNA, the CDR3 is TGTGCCAGCAGCCCCGGGCCTGGCCCCTACGAGCAGTACTTC.

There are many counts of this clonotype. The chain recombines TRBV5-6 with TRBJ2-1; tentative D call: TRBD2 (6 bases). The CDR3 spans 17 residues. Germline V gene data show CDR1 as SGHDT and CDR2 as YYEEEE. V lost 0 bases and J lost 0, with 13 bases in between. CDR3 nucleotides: TGTGCCAGCAGCTTGGAAGGAGGGCTCCTCTCCTACAATGAGCAGTTCTTC. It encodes CASSLEGGLLSYNEQFF.

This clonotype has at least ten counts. The CDR3 sequence is CASSSWRETQYF. CDR3 bases: TGTGCCAGCAGTTCTTGGAGGGAGACCCAGTACTTC. The J gene is TRBJ2-5, the V gene TRBV2, with D tentatively TRBD2 (5 bases). The length of the CDR3 is 12 residues. CDR1 SNHLY and CDR2 FYNNEI come from the germline V gene. Trimming took off 5 bases at V and 5 bases at J, with 9 bases between the two ends.

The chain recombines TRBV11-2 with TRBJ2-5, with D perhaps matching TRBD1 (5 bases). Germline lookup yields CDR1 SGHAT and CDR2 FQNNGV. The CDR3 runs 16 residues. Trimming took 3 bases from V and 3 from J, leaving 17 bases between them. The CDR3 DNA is TGTGCCAGCAGCTTTAGGGAAGGGGTCTGGAAAGAGACCCAGTACTTC. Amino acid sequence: CASSFREGVWKETQYF. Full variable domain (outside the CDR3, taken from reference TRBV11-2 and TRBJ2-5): EAGVAQSPRYKIIEKRQSVAFWCNPISGHATLYWYQQILGQGPKLLIQFQNNGVVDDSQLPKDRFSAERLKGVDSTLKIQPAKLEDSAVYLCASSFREGVWKETQYFGPGTRLLVL.

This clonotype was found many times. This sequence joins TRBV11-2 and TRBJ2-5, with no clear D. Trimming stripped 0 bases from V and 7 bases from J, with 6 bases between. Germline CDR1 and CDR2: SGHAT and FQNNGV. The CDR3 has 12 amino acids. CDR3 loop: CASSLDRGTQYF. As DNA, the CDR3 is TGTGCCAGCAGCTTAGATCGCGGGACCCAGTACTTC.

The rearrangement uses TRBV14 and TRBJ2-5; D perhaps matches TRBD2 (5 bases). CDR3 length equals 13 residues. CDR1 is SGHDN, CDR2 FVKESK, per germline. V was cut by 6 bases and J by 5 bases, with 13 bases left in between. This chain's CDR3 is CASRPGFSETQYF. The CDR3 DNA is TGTGCCAGCAGACCGGGGTTCTCGGAGACCCAGTACTTC.

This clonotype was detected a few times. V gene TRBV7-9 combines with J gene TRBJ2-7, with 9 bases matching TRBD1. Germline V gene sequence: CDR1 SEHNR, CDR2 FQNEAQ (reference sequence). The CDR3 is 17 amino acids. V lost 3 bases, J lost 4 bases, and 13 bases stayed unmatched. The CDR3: CASSFKDWGQGSYEQYF. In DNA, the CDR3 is TGTGCCAGCAGCTTTAAAGATTGGGGACAGGGATCTTACGAGCAGTACTTC.

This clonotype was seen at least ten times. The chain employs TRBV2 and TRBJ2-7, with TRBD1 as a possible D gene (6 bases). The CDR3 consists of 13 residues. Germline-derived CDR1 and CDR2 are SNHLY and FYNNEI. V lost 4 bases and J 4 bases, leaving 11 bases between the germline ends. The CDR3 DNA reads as TGTGCCAGCAGTGGTTTTCAGGGGTACGAGCAGTACTTC. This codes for CASSGFQGYEQYF.

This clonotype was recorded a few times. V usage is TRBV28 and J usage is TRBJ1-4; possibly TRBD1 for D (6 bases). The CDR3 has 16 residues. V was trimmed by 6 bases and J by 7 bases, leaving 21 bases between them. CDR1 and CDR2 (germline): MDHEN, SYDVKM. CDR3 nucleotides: TGTGCCAGCAGCACAGGGAGGAGGTACGACGCTGAAAAACTGTTTTTT. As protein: CASSTGRRYDAEKLFF.

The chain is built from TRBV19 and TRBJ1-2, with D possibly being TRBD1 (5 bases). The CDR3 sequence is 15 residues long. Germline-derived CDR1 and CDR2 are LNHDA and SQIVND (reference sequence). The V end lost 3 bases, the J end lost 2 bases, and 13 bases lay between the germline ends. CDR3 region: CASSMRTRANYGYTF. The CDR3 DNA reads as TGTGCCAGTAGTATGAGGACCAGGGCCAACTATGGCTACACCTTC.

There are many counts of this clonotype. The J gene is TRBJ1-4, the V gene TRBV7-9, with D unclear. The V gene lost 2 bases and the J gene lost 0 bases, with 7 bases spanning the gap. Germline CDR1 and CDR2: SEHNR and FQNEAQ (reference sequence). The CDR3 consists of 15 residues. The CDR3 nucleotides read TGTGCCAGCAGCTTATCTTCCCCAACTAATGAAAAACTGTTTTTT. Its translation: CASSLSSPTNEKLFF.

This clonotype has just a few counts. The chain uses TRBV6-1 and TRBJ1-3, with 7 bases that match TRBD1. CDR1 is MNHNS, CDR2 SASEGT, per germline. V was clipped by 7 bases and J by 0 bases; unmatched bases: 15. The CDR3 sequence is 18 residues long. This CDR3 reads CASTYVGQSFYSGNTIYF. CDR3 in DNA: TGTGCCAGCACTTATGTGGGACAGAGTTTTTACTCTGGAAACACCATATATTTT.

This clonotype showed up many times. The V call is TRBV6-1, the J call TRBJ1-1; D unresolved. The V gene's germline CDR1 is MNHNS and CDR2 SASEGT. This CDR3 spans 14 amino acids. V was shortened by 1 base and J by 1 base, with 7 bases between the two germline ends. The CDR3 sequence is CASSEGRPNTEAFF. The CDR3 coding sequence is TGTGCCAGCAGTGAAGGTCGACCGAACACTGAAGCTTTCTTT.

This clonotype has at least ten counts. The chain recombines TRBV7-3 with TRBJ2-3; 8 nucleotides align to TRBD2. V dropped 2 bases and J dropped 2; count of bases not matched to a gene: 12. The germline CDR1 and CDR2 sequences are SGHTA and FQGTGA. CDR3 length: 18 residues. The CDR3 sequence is CASSLDGTSFLNTDTQYF. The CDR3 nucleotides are TGTGCCAGCAGCTTAGACGGGACTAGTTTTCTCAACACAGATACGCAGTATTTT. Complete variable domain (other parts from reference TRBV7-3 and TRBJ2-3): GAGVSQTPSNKVTEKGKYVELRCDPISGHTALYWYRQSLGQGPEFLIYFQGTGAADDSGLPNDRFFAVRPEGSVSTLKIQRTERGDSAVYLCASSLDGTSFLNTDTQYFGPGTRLTVL.